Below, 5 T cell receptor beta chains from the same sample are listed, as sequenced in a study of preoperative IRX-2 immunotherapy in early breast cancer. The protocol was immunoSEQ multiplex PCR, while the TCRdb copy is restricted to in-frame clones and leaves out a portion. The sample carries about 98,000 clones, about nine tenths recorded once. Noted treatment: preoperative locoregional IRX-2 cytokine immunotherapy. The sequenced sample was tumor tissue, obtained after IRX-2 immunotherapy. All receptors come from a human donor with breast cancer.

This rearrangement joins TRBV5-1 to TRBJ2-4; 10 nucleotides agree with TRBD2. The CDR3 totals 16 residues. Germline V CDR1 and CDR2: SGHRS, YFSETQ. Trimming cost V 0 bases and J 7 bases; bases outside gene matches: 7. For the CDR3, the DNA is TGCGCCAGCAGCTTGGGTAGTAGCGGGGGGCCCAACATTCAGTACTTC. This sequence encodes CASSLGSSGGPNIQYF.

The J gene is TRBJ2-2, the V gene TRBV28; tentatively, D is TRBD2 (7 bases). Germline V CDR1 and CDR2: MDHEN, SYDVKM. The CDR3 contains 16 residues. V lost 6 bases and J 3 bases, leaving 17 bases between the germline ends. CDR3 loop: CASSSSAGADTGELFF. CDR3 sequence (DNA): TGTGCCAGCAGCTCCTCCGCGGGGGCGGACACCGGGGAGCTGTTTTTT.

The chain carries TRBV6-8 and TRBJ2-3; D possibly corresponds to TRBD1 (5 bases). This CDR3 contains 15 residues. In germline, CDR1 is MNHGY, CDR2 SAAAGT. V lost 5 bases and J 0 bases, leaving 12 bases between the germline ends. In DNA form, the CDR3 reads TGTGCCAGCAGTCTACTAAAGGGGAGCACAGATACGCAGTATTTT. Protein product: CASSLLKGSTDTQYF.

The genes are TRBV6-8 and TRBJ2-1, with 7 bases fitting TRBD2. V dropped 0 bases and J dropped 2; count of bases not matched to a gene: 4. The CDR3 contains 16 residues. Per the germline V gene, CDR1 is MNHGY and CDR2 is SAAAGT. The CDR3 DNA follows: TGTGCCAGCAGTTACTCCGGCGGGAGTACCTACAATGAGCAGTTCTTC. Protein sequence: CASSYSGGSTYNEQFF.

CDR3 sequence (DNA): TGTGCCAGCAGCCGTGGGACTTCGCCCCGGGAGCAGTTCTTC. Residues: CASSRGTSPREQFF. The chain has TRBV11-3 and TRBJ2-1; possible D gene TRBD2, 6 bases. Germline CDR1 reads SGHNT; CDR2 reads YENEEA. CDR3 length equals 14 residues. The V gene lost 5 bases and the J gene lost 10 bases, with 18 bases spanning the gap.